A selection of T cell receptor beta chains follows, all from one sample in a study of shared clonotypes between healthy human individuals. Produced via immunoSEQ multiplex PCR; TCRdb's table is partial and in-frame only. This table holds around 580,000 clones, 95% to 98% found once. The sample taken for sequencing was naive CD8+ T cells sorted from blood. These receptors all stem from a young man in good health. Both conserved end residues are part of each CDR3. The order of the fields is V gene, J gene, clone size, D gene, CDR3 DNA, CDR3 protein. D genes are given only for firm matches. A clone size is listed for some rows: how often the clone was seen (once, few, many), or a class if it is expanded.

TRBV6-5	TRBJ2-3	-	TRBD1	TGTGCCAGCAGGACCGGGACAGAGACAGATACGCAGTATTTT	CASRTGTETDTQYF
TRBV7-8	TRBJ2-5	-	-	TGTGCCAGCAGCGTCCCTGGAGGGGGCCCAGAGACCCAGTACTTC	CASSVPGGGPETQYF
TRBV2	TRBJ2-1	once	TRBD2	TGTGCCAGCACCCCTGAAGGGACTAGCCCCATTCACAATGAGCAGTTCTTC	CASTPEGTSPIHNEQFF
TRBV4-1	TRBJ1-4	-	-	TGCGCCAGCAGCCAAGATCCCGGCGGATGGTCTAATGAAAAACTGTTTTTT	CASSQDPGGWSNEKLFF
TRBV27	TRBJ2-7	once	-	TGTGCCAGCAGTTCGCGACTAGCCTACGAGCAGTACTTC	CASSSRLAYEQYF
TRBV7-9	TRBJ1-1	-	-	TGTGCCAGCACAGGGCCGAACACTGAAGCTTTCTTT	CASTGPNTEAFF
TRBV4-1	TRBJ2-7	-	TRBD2	TGCGCCAGCAGCCAGGTAGCGGGACCCTCCTACGAGCAGTACTTC	CASSQVAGPSYEQYF
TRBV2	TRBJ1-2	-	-	TGTGCCAGCGGGGGCAGGGTTAACTATGGCTACACCTTC	CASGGRVNYGYTF
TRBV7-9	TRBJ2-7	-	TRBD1	TGTGCCAGCAGCTTGAAGACAGGGGCCTACGAGCAGTACTTC	CASSLKTGAYEQYF
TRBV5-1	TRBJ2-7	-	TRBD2	TGCGCCAGCAGACCAACTGACCGGGGCCTTAGCGGGTACGAGCAGTACTTC	CASRPTDRGLSGYEQYF
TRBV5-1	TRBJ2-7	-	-	TGCGCCAGCAGCTTGGCACATACCTACGAGCAGTACTTC	CASSLAHTYEQYF
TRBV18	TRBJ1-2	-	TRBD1	TGTGCCAGCTCCCTGGGACAGGCGGATGGCTACACCTTC	CASSLGQADGYTF
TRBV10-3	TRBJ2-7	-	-	TGTGCCATCAGTGATTCAGAAAGCTCCTACGAGCAGTACTTC	CAISDSESSYEQYF
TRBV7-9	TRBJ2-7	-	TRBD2	TGTGCCAGCAGCGTCGGTGAAGGGCTAGCGGGAGTGCAAGACTACGAGCAGTACTTC	CASSVGEGLAGVQDYEQYF
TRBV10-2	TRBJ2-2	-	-	TGCGCCAGCCTGGCGGGGGAGCTGTTTTTT	CASLAGELFF
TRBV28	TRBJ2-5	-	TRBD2	TGTGCCAGCAGTTTGTGGACTAGCGGGACCCAAGAGACCCAGTACTTC	CASSLWTSGTQETQYF
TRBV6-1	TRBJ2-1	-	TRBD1	TGTGCCAGCACTTTTCCAGGGGGCTATGAGCAGTTCTTC	CASTFPGGYEQFF
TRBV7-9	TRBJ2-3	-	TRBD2	TGTGCCAGCAGCTTAGATTTCGGACTAGCTGGAGATACGCAGTATTTT	CASSLDFGLAGDTQYF
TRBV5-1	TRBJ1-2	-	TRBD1	TGCGCCAGCAGCTTGGAATTTACAGGGGCCAACTATGGCTACACCTTC	CASSLEFTGANYGYTF
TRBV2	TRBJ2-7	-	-	TGTGCCAGTTCGGGAGTATTGTCCTACGAGCAGTACTTC	CASSGVLSYEQYF
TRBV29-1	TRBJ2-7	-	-	TGCAGCGTTGAAAGTGACAGGACCTACGAGCAGTACTTC	CSVESDRTYEQYF
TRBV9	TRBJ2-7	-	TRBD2	TGTGCCAGCAGCCCCCGGACTAGAGTCTACGAGCAGTACTTC	CASSPRTRVYEQYF
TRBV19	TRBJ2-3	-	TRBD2	TGTGCCAGTAGTATAGATCGAAGCGGGAGGGTGACAGATACGCAGTATTTT	CASSIDRSGRVTDTQYF
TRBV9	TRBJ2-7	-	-	TGTGCCAGCAGCGTAGAACCGGGGGGGACAGGCCTCTACGAGCAGTACTTC	CASSVEPGGTGLYEQYF
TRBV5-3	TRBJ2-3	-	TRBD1	TGTGCCCCCTCAGACAGGGTTCACACAGATACGCAGTATTTT	CAPSDRVHTDTQYF
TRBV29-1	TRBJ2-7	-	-	TGCAGCGTCATCCTAGCGATTGTTCCCTACGAGCAGTACTTC	CSVILAIVPYEQYF
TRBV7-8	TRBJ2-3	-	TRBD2	TGTGCCAGCACCCCGAGGGGAGGGCCCCCAGATACGCAGTATTTT	CASTPRGGPPDTQYF
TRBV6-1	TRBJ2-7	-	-	TGTGCCAGCAGTGAAGGAGGACCGGGCTACGAGCAGTACTTC	CASSEGGPGYEQYF
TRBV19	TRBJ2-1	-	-	TGTGCCAGTACCCCGGGCAGGGCCATCTCCTACAATGAGCAGTTCTTC	CASTPGRAISYNEQFF
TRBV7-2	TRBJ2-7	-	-	TGTGCCAGCAGCCCCGACCTGATGGCGTGGGACGAGCAGTACTTC	CASSPDLMAWDEQYF
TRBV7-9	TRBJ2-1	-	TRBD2	TGTGCCAGCAGCGCCAGCGGGAGCTTCAACAATGAGCAGTTCTTC	CASSASGSFNNEQFF
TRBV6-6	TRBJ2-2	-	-	TGTGCCAGCAGTACGGTGGCGAGTAACACCGGGGAGCTGTTTTTT	CASSTVASNTGELFF
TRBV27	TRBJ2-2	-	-	TGTGCCAGCAGTTTATCGTCAGGTTTGGACACCGGGGAGCTGTTTTTT	CASSLSSGLDTGELFF
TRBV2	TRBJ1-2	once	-	TGTGCCACCCGAATGACACGGGGCTACACCTTC	CATRMTRGYTF
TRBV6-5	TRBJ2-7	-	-	TGTGCCAGCAGGGACGGTTCCTACGAGCAGTACTTC	CASRDGSYEQYF
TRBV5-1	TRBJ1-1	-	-	TGCGCCAGCAGCTTGTCGGGGTACACTGAAGCTTTCTTT	CASSLSGYTEAFF
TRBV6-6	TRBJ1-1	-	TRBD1	TGTGCCAGCAGCCGGGGACAGTGGGACACTGAAGCTTTCTTT	CASSRGQWDTEAFF
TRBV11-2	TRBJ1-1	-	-	TGTGCCAGCAGCTTAGGATGGGGTGGGGGCACTGAAGCTTTCTTT	CASSLGWGGGTEAFF
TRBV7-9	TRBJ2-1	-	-	TGTGCCAGCAGCTCCGAACCCGAGCAGTTCTTC	CASSSEPEQFF
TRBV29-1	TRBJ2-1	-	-	TGCAGCGTCGGGGATCGGAGCTCCTACAATGAGCAGTTCTTC	CSVGDRSSYNEQFF
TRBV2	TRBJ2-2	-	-	TGTGCCAGCAGTGCTTCCCTGGACTTCCCGTCGGAGCTGTTTTTT	CASSASLDFPSELFF